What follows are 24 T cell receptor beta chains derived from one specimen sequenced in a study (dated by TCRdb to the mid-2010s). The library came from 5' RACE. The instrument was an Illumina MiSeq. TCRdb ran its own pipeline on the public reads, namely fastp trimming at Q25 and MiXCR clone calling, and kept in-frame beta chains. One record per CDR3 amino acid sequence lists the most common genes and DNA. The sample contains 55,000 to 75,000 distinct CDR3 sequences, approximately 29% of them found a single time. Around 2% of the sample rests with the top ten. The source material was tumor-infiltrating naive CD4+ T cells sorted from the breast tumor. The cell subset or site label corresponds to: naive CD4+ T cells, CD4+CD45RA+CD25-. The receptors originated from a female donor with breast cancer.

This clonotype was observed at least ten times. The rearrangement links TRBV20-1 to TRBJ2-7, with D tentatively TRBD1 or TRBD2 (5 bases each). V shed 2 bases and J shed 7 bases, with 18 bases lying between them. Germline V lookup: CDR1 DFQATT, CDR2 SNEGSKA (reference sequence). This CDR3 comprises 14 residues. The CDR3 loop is CSARSRDRVYEQYF. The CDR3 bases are TGCAGTGCTAGATCCCGGGACCGGGTATATGAGCAGTACTTC.

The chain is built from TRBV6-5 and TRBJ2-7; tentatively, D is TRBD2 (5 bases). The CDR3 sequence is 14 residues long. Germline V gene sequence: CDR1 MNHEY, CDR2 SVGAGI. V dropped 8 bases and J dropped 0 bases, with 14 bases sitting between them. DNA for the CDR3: TGTGCCAGCGGTTTATCGGGGAACTCCTACGAGCAGTACTTC. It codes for CASGLSGNSYEQYF.

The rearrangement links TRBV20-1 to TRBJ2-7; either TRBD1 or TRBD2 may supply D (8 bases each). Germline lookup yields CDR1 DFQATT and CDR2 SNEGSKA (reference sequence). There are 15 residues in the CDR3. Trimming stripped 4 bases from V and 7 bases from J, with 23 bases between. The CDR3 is CSATPGGTGSREQYF. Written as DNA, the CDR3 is TGCAGTGCTACCCCGGGGGGGACAGGTAGTAGGGAGCAGTACTTC.

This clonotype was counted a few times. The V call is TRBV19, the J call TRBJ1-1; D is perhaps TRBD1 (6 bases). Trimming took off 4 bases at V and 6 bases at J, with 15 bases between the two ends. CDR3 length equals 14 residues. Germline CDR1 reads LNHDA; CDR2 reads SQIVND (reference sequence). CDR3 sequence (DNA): TGTGCCAGTAGTACTAATAACAGGGATCCTGAAGCTTTCTTT. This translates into CASSTNNRDPEAFF.

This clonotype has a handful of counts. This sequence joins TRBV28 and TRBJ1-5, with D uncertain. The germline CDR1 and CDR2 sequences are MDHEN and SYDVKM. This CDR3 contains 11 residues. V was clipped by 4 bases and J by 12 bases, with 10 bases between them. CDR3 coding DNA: TGTGCCAGCAGTTCCAGGCCGTTCCAGCATTTT. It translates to CASSSRPFQHF.

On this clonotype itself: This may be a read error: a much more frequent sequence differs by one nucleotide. The CDR3, as DNA: TGCGCCAGCGGCTTACCAGGGACAGGCAATTCACCCCTCCACTTT. Translation: CASGLPGTGNSPLHF. This chain connects TRBV5-1 to TRBJ1-6, with 8 positions matching TRBD1. In germline, CDR1 is SGHRS, CDR2 YFSETQ. This CDR3 spans 15 amino acids.

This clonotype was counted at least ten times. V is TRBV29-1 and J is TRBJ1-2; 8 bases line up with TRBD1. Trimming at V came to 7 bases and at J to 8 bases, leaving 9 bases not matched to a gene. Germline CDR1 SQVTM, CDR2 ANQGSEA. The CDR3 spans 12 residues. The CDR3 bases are TGCAGCGCAGGACAGGGAGGGCGAGGCTACACCTTC. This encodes CSAGQGGRGYTF.

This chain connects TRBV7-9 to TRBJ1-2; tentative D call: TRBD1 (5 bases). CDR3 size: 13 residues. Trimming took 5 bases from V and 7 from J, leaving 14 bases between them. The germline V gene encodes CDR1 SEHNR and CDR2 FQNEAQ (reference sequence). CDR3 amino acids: CASSTQEDSGYTF. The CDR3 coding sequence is TGTGCCAGCAGCACACAAGAAGACAGTGGCTACACCTTC. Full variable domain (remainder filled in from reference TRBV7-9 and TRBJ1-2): DTGVSQNPRHKITKRGQNVTFRCDPISEHNRLYWYRQTLGQGPEFLTYFQNEAQLEKSRLLSDRFSAERPKGSFSTLEIQRTEQGDSAMYLCASSTQEDSGYTFGSGTRLTVV.

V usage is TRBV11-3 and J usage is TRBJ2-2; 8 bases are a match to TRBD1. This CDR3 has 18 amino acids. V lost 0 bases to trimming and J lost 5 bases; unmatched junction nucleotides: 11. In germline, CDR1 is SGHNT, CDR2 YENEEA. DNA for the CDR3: TGTGCCAGCAGCTTAGACCCTCCCTTCCAGGGGGCTACCGGGGAGCTGTTTTTT. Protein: CASSLDPPFQGATGELFF.

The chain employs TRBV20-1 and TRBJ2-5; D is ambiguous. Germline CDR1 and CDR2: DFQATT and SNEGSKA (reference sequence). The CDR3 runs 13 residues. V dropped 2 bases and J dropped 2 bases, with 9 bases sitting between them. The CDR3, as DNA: TGCAGTGCTAGACCACCATATCAAGAGACCCAGTACTTC. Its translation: CSARPPYQETQYF.

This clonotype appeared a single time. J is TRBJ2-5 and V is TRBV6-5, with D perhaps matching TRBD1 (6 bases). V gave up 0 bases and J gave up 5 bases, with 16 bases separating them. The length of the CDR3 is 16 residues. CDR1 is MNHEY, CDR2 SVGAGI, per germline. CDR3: CASSYSSTGRLETQYF. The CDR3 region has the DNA TGTGCCAGCAGTTACTCGAGCACAGGGAGATTGGAGACCCAGTACTTC.

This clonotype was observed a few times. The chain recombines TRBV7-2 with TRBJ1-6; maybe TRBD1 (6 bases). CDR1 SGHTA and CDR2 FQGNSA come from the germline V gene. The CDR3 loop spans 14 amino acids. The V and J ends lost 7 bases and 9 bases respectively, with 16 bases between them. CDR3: CASTQSKTGSPLHF. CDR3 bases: TGTGCCAGCACCCAATCTAAGACAGGTTCACCCCTCCACTTT. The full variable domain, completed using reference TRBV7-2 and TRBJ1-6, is GAGVSQSPSNKVTEKGKDVELRCDPISGHTALYWYRQSLGQGLEFLIYFQGNSAPDKSGLPSDRFSAERTGGSVSTLTIQRTQQEDSAVYLCASTQSKTGSPLHFGNGTRLTVT.

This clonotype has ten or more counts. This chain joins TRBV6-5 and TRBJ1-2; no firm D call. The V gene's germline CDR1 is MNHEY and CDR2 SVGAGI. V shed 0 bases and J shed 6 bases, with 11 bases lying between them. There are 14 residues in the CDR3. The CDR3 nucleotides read TGTGCCAGCAGTTACTCGCGGGGAGAGGATGGCTACACCTTC. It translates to CASSYSRGEDGYTF.

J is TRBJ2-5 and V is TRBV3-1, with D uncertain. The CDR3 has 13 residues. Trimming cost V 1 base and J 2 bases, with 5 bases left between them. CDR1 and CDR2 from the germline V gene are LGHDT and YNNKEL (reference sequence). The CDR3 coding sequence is TGTGCCAGCAGCCAAGCTACACAAGAGACCCAGTACTTC. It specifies CASSQATQETQYF.

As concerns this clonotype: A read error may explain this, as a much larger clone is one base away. The CDR3 nucleotides are TGTGCCTGGGTGACTAGCCACGAGCAGTACTTC. Translated: CAWVTSHEQYF. V usage is TRBV30 and J usage is TRBJ2-7, with 7 bases lining up with TRBD2. Germline CDR1 and CDR2: GTSNPN and SVGIG (reference sequence). CDR3 length: 11 residues. With 5 bases clipped from V and 5 bases from J, the junction kept 3 bases outside the gene matches.

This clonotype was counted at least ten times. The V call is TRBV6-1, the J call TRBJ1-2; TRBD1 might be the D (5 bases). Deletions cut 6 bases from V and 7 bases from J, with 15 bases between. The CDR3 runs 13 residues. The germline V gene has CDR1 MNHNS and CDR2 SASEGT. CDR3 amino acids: CASSMGLDGGYTF. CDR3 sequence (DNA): TGTGCCAGCAGCATGGGACTTGACGGTGGCTACACCTTC.

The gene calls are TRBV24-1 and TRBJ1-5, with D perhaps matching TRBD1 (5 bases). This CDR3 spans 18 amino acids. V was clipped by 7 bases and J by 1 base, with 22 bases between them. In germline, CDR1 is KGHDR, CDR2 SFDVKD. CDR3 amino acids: CATRRGRPPRDSNQPQHF. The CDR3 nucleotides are TGTGCCACCAGGCGTGGCAGGCCCCCCAGGGACAGCAATCAGCCCCAGCATTTT.

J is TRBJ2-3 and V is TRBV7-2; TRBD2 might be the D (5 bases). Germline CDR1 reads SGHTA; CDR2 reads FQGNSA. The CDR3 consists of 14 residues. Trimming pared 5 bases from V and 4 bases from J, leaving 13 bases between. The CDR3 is CASSPNTDSDTQYF. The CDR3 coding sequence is TGTGCCAGCAGCCCTAACACGGACTCAGATACGCAGTATTTT.

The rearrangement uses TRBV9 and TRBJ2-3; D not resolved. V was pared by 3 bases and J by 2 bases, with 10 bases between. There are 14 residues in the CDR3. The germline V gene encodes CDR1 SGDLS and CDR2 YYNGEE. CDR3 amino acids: CASSEAIHTDTQYF. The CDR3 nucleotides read TGTGCCAGCAGCGAGGCTATTCACACAGATACGCAGTATTTT.

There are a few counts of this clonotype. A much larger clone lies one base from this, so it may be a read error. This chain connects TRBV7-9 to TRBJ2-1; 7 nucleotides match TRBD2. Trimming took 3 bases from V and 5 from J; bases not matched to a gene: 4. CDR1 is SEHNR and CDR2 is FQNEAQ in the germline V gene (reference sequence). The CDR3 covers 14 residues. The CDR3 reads CASSLSSGHNEQFF. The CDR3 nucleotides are TGTGCCAGCAGCTTGTCTAGCGGCCACAATGAGCAGTTCTTC.

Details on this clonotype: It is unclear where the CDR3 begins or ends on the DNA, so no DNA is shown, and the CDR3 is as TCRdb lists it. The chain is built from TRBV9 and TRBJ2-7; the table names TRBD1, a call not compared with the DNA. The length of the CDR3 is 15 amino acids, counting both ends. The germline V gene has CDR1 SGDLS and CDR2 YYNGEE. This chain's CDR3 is CASSVALGARDEQHF.

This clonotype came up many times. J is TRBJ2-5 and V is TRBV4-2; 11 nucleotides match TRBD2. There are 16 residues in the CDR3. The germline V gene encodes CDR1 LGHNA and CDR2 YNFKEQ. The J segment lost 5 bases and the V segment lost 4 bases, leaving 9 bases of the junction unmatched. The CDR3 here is CASSLTPGLAVETQYF. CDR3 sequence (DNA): TGTGCCAGCAGCCTTACCCCGGGACTAGCGGTGGAGACCCAGTACTTC.

The CDR3 DNA reads TGTGCCAGCAGCCCTCACGGGCCCACCGGGGAGCTGTTTTTT. This gives the protein CASSPHGPTGELFF. V gene TRBV7-3 combines with J gene TRBJ2-2; D is ambiguous. The germline V and J ends were trimmed by 5 bases and 4 bases, with 11 bases remaining between them. Germline loops: CDR1 SGHTA, CDR2 FQGTGA. The CDR3 contains 14 residues.

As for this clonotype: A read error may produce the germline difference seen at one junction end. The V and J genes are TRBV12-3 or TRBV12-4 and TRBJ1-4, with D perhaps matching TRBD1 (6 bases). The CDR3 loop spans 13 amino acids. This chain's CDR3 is CASSLAGVEELFF. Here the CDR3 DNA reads TGCGCCAGCAGTTTAGCAGGGGTTGAAGAACTGTTTTTT.